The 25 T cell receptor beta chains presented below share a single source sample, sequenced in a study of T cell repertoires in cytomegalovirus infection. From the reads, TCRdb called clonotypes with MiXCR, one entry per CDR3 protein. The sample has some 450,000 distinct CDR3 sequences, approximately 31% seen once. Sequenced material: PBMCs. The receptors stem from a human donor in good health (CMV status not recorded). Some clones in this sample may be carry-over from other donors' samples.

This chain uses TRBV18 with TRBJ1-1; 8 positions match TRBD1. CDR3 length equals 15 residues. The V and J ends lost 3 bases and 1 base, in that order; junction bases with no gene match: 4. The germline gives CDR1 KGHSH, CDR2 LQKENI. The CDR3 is CASSPQDRANTEAFF. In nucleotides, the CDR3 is TGTGCCAGCTCACCCCAGGACAGGGCGAACACTGAAGCTTTCTTT.

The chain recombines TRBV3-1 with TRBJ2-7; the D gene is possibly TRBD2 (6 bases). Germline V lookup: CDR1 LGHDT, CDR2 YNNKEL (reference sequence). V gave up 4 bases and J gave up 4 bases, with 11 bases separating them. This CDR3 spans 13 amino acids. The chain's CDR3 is CASSPGLWYEQYF. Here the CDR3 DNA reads TGTGCCAGCAGCCCGGGACTTTGGTACGAGCAGTACTTC.

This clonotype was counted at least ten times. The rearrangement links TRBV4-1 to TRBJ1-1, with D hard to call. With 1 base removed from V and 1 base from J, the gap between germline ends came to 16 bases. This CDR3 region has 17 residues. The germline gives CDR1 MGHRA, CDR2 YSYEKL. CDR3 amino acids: CASSQVESRAGNTEAFF. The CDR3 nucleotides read TGCGCCAGCAGCCAAGTCGAGTCACGGGCAGGGAACACTGAAGCTTTCTTT.

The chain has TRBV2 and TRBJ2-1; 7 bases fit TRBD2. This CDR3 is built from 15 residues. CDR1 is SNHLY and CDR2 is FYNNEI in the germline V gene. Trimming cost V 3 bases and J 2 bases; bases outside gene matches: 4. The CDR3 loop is CASSDGTTTYNEQFF. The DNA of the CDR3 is TGTGCCAGCAGTGATGGGACTACGACCTACAATGAGCAGTTCTTC.

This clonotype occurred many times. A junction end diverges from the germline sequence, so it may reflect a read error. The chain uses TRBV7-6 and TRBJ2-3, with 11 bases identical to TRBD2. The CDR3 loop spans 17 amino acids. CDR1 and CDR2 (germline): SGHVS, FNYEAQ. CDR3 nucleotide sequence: TGTGCCAGCAGCCTAGCGGGGGGTAGGATCGGCACAGATACGCAGTATTTT. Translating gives CASSLAGGRIGTDTQYF.

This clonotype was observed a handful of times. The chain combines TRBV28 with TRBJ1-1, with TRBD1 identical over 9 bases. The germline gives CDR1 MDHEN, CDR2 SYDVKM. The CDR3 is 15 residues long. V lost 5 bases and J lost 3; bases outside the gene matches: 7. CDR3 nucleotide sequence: TGTGCCAGCAGTCCGAGGACAGGGGTGCACACTGAAGCTTTCTTT. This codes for CASSPRTGVHTEAFF.

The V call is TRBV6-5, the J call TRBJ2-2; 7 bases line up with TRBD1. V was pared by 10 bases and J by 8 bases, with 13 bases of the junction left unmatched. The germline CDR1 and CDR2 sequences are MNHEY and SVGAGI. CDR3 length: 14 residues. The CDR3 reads CATQNRGYAGELFF. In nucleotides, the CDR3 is TGTGCCACCCAGAACAGGGGATACGCTGGGGAGCTGTTTTTT.

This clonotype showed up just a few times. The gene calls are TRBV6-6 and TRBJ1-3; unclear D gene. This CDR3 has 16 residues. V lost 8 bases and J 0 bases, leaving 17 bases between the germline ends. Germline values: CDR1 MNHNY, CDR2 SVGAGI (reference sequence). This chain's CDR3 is CASLSTVGLSGNTIYF. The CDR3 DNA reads TGTGCCAGCCTATCGACGGTTGGCCTCTCTGGAAACACCATATATTTT.

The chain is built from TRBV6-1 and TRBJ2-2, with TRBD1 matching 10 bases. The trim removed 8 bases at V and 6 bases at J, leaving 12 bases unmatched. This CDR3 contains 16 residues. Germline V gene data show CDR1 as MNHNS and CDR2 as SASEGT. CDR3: CASWNKMGQGPGELFF. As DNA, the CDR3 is TGTGCCAGCTGGAATAAGATGGGACAGGGGCCCGGGGAGCTGTTTTTT.

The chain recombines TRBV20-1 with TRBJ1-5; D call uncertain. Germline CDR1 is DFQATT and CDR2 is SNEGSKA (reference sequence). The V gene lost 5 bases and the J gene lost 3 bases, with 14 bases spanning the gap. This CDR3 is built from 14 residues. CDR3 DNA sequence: TGCAGTGCTGCGGCTCGGGGTTCCAATCAGCCCCAGCATTTT. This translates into CSAAARGSNQPQHF.

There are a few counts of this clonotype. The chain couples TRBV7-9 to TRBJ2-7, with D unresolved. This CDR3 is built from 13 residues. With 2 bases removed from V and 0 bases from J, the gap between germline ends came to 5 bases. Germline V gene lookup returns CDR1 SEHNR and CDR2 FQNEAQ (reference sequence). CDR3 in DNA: TGTGCCAGCAGCTTACGAGTCTCCTACGAGCAGTACTTC. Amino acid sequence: CASSLRVSYEQYF.

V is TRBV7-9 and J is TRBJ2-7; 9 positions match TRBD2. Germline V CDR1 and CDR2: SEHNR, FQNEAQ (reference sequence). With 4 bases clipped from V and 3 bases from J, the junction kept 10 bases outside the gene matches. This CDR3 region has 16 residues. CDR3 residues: CASSWFGSGGVYEQYF. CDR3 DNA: TGTGCCAGCAGCTGGTTTGGTAGCGGGGGAGTCTACGAGCAGTACTTC.

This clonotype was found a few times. CDR3 protein: CASSERAPGTNYGYTF. Here the CDR3 DNA reads TGTGCCAGCAGTGAAAGGGCGCCAGGGACTAACTATGGCTACACCTTC. This chain uses TRBV2 with TRBJ1-2; maybe TRBD1 (5 bases). The CDR3 contains 16 residues. Trimming shortened V by 2 bases and J by 0 bases, and 13 bases separated the two germline ends. Germline loops: CDR1 SNHLY, CDR2 FYNNEI.

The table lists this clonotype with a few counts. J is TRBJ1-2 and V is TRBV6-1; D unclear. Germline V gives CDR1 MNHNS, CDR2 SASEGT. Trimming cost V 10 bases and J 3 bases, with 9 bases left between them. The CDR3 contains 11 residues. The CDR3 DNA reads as TGTGCCACCCAACGCTACTATGGCTACACCTTC. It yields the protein CATQRYYGYTF.

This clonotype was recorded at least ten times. Here the CDR3 DNA reads TGCAGTGCTAGAGATCCCGGGGACGCCAAAAACATTCAGTACTTC. Translated: CSARDPGDAKNIQYF. The genes are TRBV20-1 and TRBJ2-4, with D perhaps matching TRBD1 or TRBD2 (5 bases each). With 0 bases removed from V and 1 base from J, the gap between germline ends came to 10 bases. The CDR3 contains 15 residues. Germline CDR1 reads DFQATT; CDR2 reads SNEGSKA (reference sequence).

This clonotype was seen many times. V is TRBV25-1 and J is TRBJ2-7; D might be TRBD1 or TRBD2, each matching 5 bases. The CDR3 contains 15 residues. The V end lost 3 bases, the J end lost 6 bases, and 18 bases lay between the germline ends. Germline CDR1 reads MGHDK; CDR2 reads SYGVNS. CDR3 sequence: CASSDRDQGPLEQYF. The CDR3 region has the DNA TGTGCCAGCAGTGACCGAGACCAGGGACCACTCGAGCAGTACTTC.

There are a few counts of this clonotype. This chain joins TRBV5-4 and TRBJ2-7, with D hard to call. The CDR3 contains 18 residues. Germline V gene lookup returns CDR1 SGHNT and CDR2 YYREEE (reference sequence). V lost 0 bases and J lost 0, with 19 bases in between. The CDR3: CASSLGPMGRATSYEQYF. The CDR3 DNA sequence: TGTGCCAGCAGCTTGGGCCCCATGGGAAGGGCCACCTCCTACGAGCAGTACTTC.

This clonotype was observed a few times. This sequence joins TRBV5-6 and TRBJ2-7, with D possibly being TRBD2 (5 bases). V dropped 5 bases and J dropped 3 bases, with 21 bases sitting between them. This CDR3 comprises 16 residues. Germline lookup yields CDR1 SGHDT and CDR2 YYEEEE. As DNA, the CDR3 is TGTGCCAGCAGGAATAAACGGGATACTTCTCTCTACGAGCAGTACTTC. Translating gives CASRNKRDTSLYEQYF.

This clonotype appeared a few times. CDR3 loop: CASSLHRGNSPLHF. CDR3 nucleotides: TGTGCCAGCAGTTTACACCGGGGGAATTCACCCCTCCACTTT. The chain recombines TRBV7-8 with TRBJ1-6; D might be TRBD1 (5 bases). The CDR3 runs 14 residues. Trimming left V 6 bases short and J 7 bases short, with 13 bases between. The germline CDR1 and CDR2 sequences are SGHVS and FQNEAQ.

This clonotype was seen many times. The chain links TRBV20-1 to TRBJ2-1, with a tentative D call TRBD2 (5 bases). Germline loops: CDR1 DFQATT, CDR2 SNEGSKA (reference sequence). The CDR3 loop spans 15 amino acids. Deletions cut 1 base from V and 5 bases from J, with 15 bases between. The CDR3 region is CSARAGEYSDNEQFF. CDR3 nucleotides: TGCAGTGCTAGAGCCGGGGAGTACTCTGACAATGAGCAGTTCTTC.

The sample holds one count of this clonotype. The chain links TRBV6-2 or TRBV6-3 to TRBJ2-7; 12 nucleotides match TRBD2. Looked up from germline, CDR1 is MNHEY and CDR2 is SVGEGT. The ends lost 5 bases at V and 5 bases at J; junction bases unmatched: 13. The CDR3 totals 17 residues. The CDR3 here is CASSDRRPSGGAHEQYF. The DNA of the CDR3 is TGTGCCAGCAGTGACCGGAGACCTAGCGGGGGGGCCCACGAGCAGTACTTC.

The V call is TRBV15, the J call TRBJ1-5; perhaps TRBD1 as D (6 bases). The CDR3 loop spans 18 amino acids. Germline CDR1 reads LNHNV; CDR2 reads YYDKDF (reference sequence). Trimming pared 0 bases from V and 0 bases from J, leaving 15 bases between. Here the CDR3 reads CATSRDNRVAYSNQPQHF. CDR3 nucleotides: TGTGCCACCAGCAGAGATAACAGGGTCGCATATAGCAATCAGCCCCAGCATTTT.

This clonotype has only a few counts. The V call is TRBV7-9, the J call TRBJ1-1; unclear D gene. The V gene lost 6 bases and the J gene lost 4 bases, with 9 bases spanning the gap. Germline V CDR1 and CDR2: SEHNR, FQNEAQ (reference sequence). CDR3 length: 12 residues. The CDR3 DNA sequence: TGTGCCAGCAGAGCTTTGGTCACTGAAGCTTTCTTT. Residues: CASRALVTEAFF.

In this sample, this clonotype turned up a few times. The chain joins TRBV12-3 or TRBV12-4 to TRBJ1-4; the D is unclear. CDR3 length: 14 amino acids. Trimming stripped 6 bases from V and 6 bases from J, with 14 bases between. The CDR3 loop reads CASSPTGFDEKLFF. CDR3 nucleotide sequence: TGTGCCAGCAGCCCGACGGGGTTTGATGAAAAACTGTTTTTT.

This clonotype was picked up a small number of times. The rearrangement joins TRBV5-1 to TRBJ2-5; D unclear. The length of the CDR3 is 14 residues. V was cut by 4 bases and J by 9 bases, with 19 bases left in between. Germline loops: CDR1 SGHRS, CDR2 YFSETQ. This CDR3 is CASSRPATPDPQYF. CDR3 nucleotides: TGCGCCAGCAGCAGACCGGCAACGCCAGATCCCCAGTACTTC.